The entry below gives a single TCR beta chain sequence along with its context. What it binds is unknown. The data derive from a study of cytomegalovirus exposure and HLA in healthy donors. Background on the study: Earlier work reported 100 million to 130 million unique TCR beta sequences from some 170 million T cells.

General observations from the study: In a later analysis, donors in an Asian-associated ancestry cluster reportedly had fewer N-insertions in productive TCRs than the cohort mean. Most TCR sequences were seen very rarely across donors, but some public TCRs occurred in many.

PCR employed 60 Vbeta and 13 Jbeta primers. The table came from immunoSEQ multiplex PCR; TCRdb's copy has only in-frame clones and leaves some out. The sample shows 90,000 to 130,000 clones, approximately 82% of them seen only once. The ends lost 4 bases at V and 7 bases at J; junction bases unmatched: 9. The germline gives CDR1 SGDLS, CDR2 YYNGEE. This CDR3 contains 15 residues. The receptor was derived from a man between 25 and 39 years old in good health and CMV-seropositive. Specimen: PBMCs. J is TRBJ1-4 and V is TRBV9; 8 bases are shared with TRBD1. CDR3 coding DNA: TGTGCCAGCAGCTTGCAGGGGGCGAGTGGTGAAAAACTGTTTTTT. Its protein is CASSLQGASGEKLFF.